This record concerns one T cell receptor (beta chain) sequence. This record belongs to a study of blood T cell repertoires in COVID-19. Methods used by the authors: Reference gene primer amplification gave estimated nucleated cell counts. The repertoire was sequenced with immunoSEQ multiplex PCR; TCRdb's copy has only in-frame clones and lacks some. The V and J calls and clone size were taken over from that table, and D and trimming were inferred from the DNA. The sample contains over 250,000 clones, 90% of which appear only once. In assigning cohorts, the study relied on participant-reported clinical history. Recovered participants had two consecutive negative NP/OP PCR tests, healthcare professional clearance, or symptom resolution. The CDR3 consists of 18 residues. The germline CDR1 and CDR2 sequences are SGDLS and YYNGEE. Trimming took 2 bases from V and 5 from J; bases not matched to a gene: 14.

The sequence came from a man in his sixties who had recovered from COVID-19. The source material was PBMCs or T cells enriched from blood (not recorded which). The chain joins TRBV9 to TRBJ2-1; 9 bases are a match to TRBD2. The CDR3 coding sequence is TGTGCCAGCAGCGTCGACGCGGGAGGGCCTAGGGGGAACAATGAGCAGTTCTTC. This codes for CASSVDAGGPRGNNEQFF.